One sample yielded the 13 T cell receptor beta chains listed below, sequenced in a study of CD8+ T cells in alopecia areata. Investigators isolated RNA and reverse transcribed it into cDNA to act as the sequencing template. Only in-frame clones appear in the TCRdb table, and some are missing; sequencing was by immunoSEQ multiplex PCR. The sample gives 87,000 or so clones, over 70% of which show up once; 15% to 20% is in the top ten. The treatment denotes: oral pan-JAK inhibitor, 5-10 mg twice daily. Sequenced material: CD8+ T cells sorted from blood, taken at week 44, from a patient treated with tofacitinib. These receptors all stem from a human donor with alopecia areata.

The chain is built from TRBV2 and TRBJ1-4, with 10 bases lining up with TRBD1. V dropped 6 bases and J dropped 4; count of bases not matched to a gene: 5. The CDR3 totals 15 residues. From germline, CDR1 is SNHLY and CDR2 FYNNEI. CDR3 residues: CASRKGQGGNEKLFF. In DNA, the CDR3 is TGTGCCAGCAGGAAAGGACAGGGGGGTAATGAAAAACTGTTTTTT. Together with reference TRBV2 and TRBJ1-4, the CDR3 gives the full variable domain: EPEVTQTPSHQVTQMGQEVILRCVPISNHLYFYWYRQILGQKVEFLVSFYNNEISEKSEIFDDQFSVERPDGSNFTLKIRSTKLEDSAMYFCASRKGQGGNEKLFFGSGTQLSVL.

V usage is TRBV6-5 and J usage is TRBJ1-1; D is unclear. CDR3 size: 13 residues. In germline, CDR1 is MNHEY, CDR2 SVGAGI. Trimming removed 6 bases from V and 1 base from J, with 9 bases in between. DNA for the CDR3: TGTGCCAGCAGCCTGAAGGGGAACACTGAAGCTTTCTTT. This codes for CASSLKGNTEAFF.

The rearrangement uses TRBV27 and TRBJ2-5; 11 positions agree with TRBD1. Germline assignment: CDR1 MNHEY and CDR2 SMNVEV (reference sequence). Trimming at V came to 6 bases and at J to 4 bases, leaving 13 bases not matched to a gene. The CDR3 has 17 amino acids. The CDR3 here is CASSPYPKDRGRETQYF. DNA for the CDR3: TGTGCCAGCAGCCCTTATCCTAAGGACAGGGGGCGAGAGACCCAGTACTTC.

V and J are TRBV6-1 and TRBJ2-7; D is unresolved. The length of the CDR3 is 15 residues. V gave up 0 bases and J gave up 3 bases, with 12 bases separating them. Germline-derived CDR1 and CDR2 are MNHNS and SASEGT. CDR3 bases: TGTGCCAGCAGTGAAGCGCATAGTGAATACTACGAGCAGTACTTC. This translates into CASSEAHSEYYEQYF.

The chain uses TRBV7-9 and TRBJ1-4, with 8 bases aligning to TRBD1. J gave up 3 bases and V 5 bases, and 2 bases lay outside the gene matches. This CDR3 region has 14 residues. Germline V lookup: CDR1 SEHNR, CDR2 FQNEAQ (reference sequence). The DNA for the CDR3 is TGTGCCAGCAGCCAACAGGGGGCTAATGAAAAACTGTTTTTT. It encodes CASSQQGANEKLFF. The full variable domain, its missing parts supplied by reference TRBV7-9 and TRBJ1-4, is DTGVSQNPRHKITKRGQNVTFRCDPISEHNRLYWYRQTLGQGPEFLTYFQNEAQLEKSRLLSDRFSAERPKGSFSTLEIQRTEQGDSAMYLCASSQQGANEKLFFGSGTQLSVL.

This chain connects TRBV4-3 to TRBJ2-2; D remains ambiguous. Per germline, CDR1 LGHNA and CDR2 YSLEER. V was clipped by 0 bases and J by 1 base, with 9 bases between them. This CDR3 is 16 amino acids long. The chain's CDR3 is CASSQDENMNTGELFF. CDR3 nucleotide sequence: TGCGCCAGCAGCCAAGACGAGAACATGAACACCGGGGAGCTGTTTTTT.

The chain links TRBV5-1 to TRBJ2-1; 12 nucleotides agree with TRBD2. J gave up 2 bases and V 4 bases, and 13 bases lay outside the gene matches. The CDR3 is 19 residues long. Looked up from germline, CDR1 is SGHRS and CDR2 is YFSETQ. CDR3 loop: CASSRTSGVGYVAYNEQFF. The CDR3 DNA reads as TGCGCCAGCAGCCGGACTAGCGGGGTCGGTTATGTTGCCTACAATGAGCAGTTCTTC.

The CDR3: CASSQRQIDQPQHF. CDR3 nucleotides: TGCGCCAGCAGCCAACGACAGATAGATCAGCCCCAGCATTTT. The rearrangement joins TRBV4-1 to TRBJ1-5; D may be TRBD1 (5 bases). With 2 bases removed from V and 5 bases from J, the gap between germline ends came to 10 bases. CDR1 and CDR2 from the germline V gene are MGHRA and YSYEKL. The CDR3 spans 14 residues.

The V call is TRBV9, the J call TRBJ2-3; D gene ambiguous. Germline loops: CDR1 SGDLS, CDR2 YYNGEE. The CDR3 consists of 15 residues. Trimming took 0 bases from V and 2 from J, leaving 10 bases between them. CDR3 sequence reads: CASSVDYRPTDTQYF. CDR3 sequence (DNA): TGTGCCAGCAGCGTAGATTACAGACCCACAGATACGCAGTATTTT.

This sequence joins TRBV30 and TRBJ1-5; weak D call: TRBD1 (5 bases). The germline V gene encodes CDR1 GTSNPN and CDR2 SVGIG (reference sequence). The CDR3 contains 14 residues. The ends were cut back, 0 bases at V and 4 bases at J, with 10 bases in the middle. The CDR3 reads CAWSVGAENQPQHF. CDR3 nucleotide sequence: TGTGCCTGGAGTGTAGGGGCAGAGAATCAGCCCCAGCATTTT.

This clone turned up a few times. The chain combines TRBV9 with TRBJ2-2; 7 nucleotides align to TRBD1. This CDR3 has 15 residues. CDR1 and CDR2 from the germline V gene are SGDLS and YYNGEE. Trimming at V came to 2 bases and at J to 1 base, leaving 2 bases not matched to a gene. DNA of the CDR3: TGTGCCAGCAGCGTCCGGACAGGGAACACCGGGGAGCTGTTTTTT. Translation gives CASSVRTGNTGELFF.

This rearrangement joins TRBV27 to TRBJ2-2; D remains ambiguous. V was cut by 8 bases and J by 4 bases, with 14 bases left in between. The germline V gene encodes CDR1 MNHEY and CDR2 SMNVEV (reference sequence). CDR3 length equals 14 residues. CDR3 bases: TGTGCCAGCCTACCTACAGATTCCACCGGGGAGCTGTTTTTT. Its protein product is CASLPTDSTGELFF.

There are a few counts of this clone. The V and J genes are TRBV19 and TRBJ2-5; 8 positions match TRBD2. The V gene's germline CDR1 is LNHDA and CDR2 SQIVND (reference sequence). The CDR3 loop spans 16 amino acids. Trimming took 5 bases from V and 4 from J; bases not matched to a gene: 12. DNA of the CDR3: TGTGCCAGTAGTCCCCGAAGGCGGGGGGTTGGAGAGACCCAGTACTTC. Protein sequence: CASSPRRRGVGETQYF.